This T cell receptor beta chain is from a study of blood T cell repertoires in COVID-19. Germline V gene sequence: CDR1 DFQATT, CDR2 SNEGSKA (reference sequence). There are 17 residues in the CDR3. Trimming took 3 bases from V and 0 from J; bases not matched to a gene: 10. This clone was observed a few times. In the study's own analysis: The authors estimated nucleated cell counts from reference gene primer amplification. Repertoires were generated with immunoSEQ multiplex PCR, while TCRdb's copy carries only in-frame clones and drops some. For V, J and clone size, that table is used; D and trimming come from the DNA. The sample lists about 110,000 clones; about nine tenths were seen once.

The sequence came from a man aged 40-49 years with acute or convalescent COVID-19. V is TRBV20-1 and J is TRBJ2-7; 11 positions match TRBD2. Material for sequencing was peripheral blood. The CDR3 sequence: CSASPGLAGPSSYEQYF. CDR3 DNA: TGCAGTGCTAGTCCAGGACTAGCGGGCCCCAGCTCCTACGAGCAGTACTTC.